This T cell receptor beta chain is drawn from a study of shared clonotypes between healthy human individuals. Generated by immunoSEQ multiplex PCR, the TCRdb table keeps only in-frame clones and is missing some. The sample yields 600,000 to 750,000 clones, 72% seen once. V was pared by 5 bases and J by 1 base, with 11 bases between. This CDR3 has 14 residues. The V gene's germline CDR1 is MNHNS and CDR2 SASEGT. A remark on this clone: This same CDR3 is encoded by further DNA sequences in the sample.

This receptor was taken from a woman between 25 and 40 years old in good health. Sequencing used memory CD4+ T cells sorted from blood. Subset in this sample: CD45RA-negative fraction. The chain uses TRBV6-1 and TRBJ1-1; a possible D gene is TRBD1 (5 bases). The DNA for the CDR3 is TGTGCCAGCAGTCCCCGGGGCGGGAACACTGAAGCTTTCTTT. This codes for CASSPRGGNTEAFF.